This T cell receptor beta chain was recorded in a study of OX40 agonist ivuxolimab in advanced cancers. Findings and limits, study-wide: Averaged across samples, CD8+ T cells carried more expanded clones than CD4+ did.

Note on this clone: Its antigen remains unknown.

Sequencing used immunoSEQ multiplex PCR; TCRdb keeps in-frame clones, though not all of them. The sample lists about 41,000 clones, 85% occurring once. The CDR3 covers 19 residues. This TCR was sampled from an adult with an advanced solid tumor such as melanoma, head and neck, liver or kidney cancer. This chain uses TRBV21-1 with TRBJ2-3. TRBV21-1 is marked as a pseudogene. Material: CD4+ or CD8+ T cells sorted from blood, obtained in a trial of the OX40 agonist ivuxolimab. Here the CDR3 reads CASSSRARRKSDSTDTQYF. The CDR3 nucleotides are TGTGCCAGCAGCTCCCGGGCCCGAAGAAAGTCAGATAGCACAGATACGCAGTATTTT.